The clone carrying this TCR beta chain was detected ten times or more. Its antigen is as yet unknown. This entry comes from a study of T cell repertoires in cytomegalovirus infection. The CDR3 runs 16 residues. V lost 2 bases, J lost 5 bases, and 10 bases stayed unmatched. Per germline, CDR1 MNHEY and CDR2 SVGAGI. TCRdb reprocessed the reads with MiXCR, giving one entry per CDR3 protein. The sample lists about 340,000 distinct CDR3 sequences, about 28% occurring once. The receptor's source is a human donor in good health (CMV status not recorded). Some clones in this sample may be carry-over from other donors' samples. Sequenced here: cultured PBMCs, sampled from culture after CMV antigen stimulation. The J gene is TRBJ2-7, the V gene TRBV6-5, with TRBD1 identical over 9 bases. The CDR3 reads CASSYRTGQGRNEQYF. CDR3 DNA: TGTGCCAGCAGTTACCGGACAGGACAGGGGCGGAACGAGCAGTACTTC.